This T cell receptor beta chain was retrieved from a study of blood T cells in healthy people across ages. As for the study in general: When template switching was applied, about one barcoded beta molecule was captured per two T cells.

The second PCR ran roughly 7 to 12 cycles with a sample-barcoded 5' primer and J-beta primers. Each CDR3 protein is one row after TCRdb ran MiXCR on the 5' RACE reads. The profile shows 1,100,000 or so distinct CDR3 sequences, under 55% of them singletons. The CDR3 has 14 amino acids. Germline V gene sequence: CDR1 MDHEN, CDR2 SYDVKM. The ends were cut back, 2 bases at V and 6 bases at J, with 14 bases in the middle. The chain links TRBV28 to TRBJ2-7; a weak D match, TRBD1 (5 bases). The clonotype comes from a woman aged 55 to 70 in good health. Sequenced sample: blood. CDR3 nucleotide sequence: TGTGCCAGCAGTTTAAGACCCAGGGCGTCCGAGCAGTACTTC. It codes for CASSLRPRASEQYF.